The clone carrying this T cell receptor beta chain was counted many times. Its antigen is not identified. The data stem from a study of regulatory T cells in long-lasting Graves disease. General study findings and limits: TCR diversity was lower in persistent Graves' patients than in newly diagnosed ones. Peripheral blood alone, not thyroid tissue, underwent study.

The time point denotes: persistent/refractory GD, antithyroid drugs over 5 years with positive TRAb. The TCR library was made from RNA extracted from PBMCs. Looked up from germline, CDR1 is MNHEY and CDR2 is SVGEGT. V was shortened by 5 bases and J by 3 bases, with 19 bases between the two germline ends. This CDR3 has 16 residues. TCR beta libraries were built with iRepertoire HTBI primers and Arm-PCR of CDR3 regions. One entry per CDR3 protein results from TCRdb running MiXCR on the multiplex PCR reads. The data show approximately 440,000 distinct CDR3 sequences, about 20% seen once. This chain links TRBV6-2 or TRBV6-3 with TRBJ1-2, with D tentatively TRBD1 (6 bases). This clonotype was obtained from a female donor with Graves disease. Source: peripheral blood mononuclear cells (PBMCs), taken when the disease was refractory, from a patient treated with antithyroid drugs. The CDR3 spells CASSHPDRPKHYGYTF. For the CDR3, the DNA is TGTGCCAGCAGTCATCCCGACAGGCCCAAGCACTATGGCTACACCTTC.